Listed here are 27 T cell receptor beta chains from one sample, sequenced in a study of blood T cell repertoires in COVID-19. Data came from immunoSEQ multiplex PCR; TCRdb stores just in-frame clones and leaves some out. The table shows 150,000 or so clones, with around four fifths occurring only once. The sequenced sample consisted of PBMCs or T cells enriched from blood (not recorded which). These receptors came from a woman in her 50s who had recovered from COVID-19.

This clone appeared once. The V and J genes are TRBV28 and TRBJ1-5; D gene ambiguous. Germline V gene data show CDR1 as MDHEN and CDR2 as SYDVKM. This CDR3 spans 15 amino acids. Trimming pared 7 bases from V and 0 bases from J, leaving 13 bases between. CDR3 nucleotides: TGTGCCAGCAATGGCCCCGGGATTAGCAATCAGCCCCAGCATTTT. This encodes CASNGPGISNQPQHF. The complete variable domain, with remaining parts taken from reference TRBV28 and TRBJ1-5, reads DVKVTQSSRYLVKRTGEKVFLECVQDMDHENMFWYRQDPGLGLRLIYFSYDVKMKEKGDIPEGYSVSREKKERFSLILESASTNQTSMYLCASNGPGISNQPQHFGDGTRLSIL.

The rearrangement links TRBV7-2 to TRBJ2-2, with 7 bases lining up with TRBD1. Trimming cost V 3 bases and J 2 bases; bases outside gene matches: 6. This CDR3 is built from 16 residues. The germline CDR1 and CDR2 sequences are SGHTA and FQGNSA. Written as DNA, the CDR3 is TGTGCCAGCAGCTTTCAAACAGGGGTTAACACCGGGGAGCTGTTTTTT. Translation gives CASSFQTGVNTGELFF.

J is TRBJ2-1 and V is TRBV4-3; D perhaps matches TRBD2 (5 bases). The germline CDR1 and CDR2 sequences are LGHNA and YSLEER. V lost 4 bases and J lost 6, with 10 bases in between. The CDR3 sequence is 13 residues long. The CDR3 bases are TGCGCCAGCAGCCCGGTGGGGAGCAATGAGCAGTTCTTC. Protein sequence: CASSPVGSNEQFF.

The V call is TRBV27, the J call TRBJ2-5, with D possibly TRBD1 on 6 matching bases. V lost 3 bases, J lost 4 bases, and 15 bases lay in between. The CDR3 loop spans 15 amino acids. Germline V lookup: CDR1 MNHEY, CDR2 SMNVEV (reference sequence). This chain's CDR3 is CASSFGAPTGETQYF. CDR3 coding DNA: TGTGCCAGCAGTTTTGGGGCGCCGACAGGAGAGACCCAGTACTTC.

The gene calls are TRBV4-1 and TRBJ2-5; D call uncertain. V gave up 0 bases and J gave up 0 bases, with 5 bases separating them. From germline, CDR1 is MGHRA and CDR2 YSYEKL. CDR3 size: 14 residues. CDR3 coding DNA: TGCGCCAGCAGCCAAGAGGGCTACCAAGAGACCCAGTACTTC. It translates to CASSQEGYQETQYF.

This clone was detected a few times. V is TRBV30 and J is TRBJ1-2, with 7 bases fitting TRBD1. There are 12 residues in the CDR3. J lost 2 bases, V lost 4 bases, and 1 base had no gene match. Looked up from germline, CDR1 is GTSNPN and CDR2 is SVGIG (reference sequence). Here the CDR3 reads CAWTQGNYGYTF. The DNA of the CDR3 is TGTGCCTGGACACAGGGGAACTATGGCTACACCTTC. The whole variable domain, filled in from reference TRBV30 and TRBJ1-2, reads SQTIHQWPATLVQPVGSPLSLECTVEGTSNPNLYWYRQAAGRGLQLLFYSVGIGQISSEVPQNLSASRPQDRQFILSSKKLLLSDSGFYLCAWTQGNYGYTFGSGTRLTVV.

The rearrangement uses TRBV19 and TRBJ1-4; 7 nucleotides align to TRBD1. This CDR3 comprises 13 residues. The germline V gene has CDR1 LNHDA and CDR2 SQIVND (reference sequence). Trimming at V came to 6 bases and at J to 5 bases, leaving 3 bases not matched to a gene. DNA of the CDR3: TGTGCCAGTAGCGACAGGGAGAATGAAAAACTGTTTTTT. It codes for CASSDRENEKLFF.

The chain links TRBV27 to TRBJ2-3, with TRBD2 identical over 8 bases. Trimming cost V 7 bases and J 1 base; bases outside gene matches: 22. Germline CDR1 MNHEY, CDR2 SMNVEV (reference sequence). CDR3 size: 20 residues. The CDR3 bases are TGTGCCAGCAAGCCCCTGCTTTTCCGGGGGGGCCTTGATGGCACAGATACGCAGTATTTT. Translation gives CASKPLLFRGGLDGTDTQYF.

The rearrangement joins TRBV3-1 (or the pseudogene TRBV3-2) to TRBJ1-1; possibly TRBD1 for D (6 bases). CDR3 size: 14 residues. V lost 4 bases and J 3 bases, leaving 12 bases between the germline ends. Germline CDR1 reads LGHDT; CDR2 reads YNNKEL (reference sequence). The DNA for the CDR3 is TGTGCCAGCAGCCTGACGGACAGCGACACTGAAGCTTTCTTT. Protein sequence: CASSLTDSDTEAFF.

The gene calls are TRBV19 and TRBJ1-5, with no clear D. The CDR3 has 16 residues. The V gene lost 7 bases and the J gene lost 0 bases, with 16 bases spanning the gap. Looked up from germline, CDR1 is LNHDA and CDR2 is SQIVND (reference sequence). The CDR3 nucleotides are TGTGCCAGTAAGGAGGACTCTCTTATTAGCAATCAGCCCCAGCATTTT. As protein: CASKEDSLISNQPQHF.

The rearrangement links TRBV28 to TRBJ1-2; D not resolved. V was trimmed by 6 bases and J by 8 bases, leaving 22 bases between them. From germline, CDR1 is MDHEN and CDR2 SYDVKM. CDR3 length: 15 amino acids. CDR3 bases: TGTGCCAGCAGAGAGATACTTGGACGGACTTTCGGCTACACCTTC. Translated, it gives CASREILGRTFGYTF.

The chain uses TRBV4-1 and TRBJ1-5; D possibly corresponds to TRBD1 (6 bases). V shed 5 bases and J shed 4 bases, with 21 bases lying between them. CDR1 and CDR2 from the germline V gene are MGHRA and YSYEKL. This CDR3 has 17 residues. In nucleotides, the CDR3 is TGCGCCAGCAGCTACAGGGCTGTCCAGGGAAGGAATCAGCCCCAGCATTTT. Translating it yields CASSYRAVQGRNQPQHF.

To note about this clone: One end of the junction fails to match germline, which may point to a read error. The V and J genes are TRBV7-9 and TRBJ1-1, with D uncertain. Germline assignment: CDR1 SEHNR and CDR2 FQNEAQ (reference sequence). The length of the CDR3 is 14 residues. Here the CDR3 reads CASSLTTPTVPALF. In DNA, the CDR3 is TGTGCCAGCAGCTTAACCACACCTACAGTACCTGCGCTCTTT.

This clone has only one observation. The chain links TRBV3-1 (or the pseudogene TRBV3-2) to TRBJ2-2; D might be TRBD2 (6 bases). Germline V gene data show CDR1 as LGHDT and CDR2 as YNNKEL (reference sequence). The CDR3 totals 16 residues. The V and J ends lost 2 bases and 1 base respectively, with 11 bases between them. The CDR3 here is CASSQWFGGNTGELFF. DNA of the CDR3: TGTGCCAGCAGCCAATGGTTCGGGGGGAACACCGGGGAGCTGTTTTTT.

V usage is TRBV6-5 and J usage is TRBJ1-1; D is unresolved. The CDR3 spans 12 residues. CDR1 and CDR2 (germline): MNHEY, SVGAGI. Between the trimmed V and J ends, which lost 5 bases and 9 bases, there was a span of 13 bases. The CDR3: CASSPRGDKAFF. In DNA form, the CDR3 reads TGTGCCAGCAGTCCCCGGGGAGACAAAGCTTTCTTT.

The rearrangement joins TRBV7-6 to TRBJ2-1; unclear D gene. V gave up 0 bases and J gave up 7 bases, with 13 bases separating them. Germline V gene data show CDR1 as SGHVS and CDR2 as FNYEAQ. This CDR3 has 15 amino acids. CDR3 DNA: TGTGCCAGCAGCTTAGCCCTCGGAACAGCTAATGAGCAGTTCTTC. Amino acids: CASSLALGTANEQFF.

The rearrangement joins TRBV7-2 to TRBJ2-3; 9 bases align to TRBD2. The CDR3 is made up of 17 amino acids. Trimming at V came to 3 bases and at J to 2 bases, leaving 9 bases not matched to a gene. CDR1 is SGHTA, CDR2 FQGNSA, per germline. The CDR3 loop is CASSLRGSGGSTDTQYF. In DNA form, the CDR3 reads TGTGCCAGCAGCTTGAGGGGTAGCGGGGGCTCCACAGATACGCAGTATTTT.

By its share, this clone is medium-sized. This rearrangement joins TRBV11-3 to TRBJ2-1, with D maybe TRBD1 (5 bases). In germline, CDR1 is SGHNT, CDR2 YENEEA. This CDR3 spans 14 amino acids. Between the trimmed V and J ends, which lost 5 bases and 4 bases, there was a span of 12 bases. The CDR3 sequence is CASSLRQRYNEQFF. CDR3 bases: TGTGCCAGCAGCCTTAGACAGAGGTACAATGAGCAGTTCTTC.

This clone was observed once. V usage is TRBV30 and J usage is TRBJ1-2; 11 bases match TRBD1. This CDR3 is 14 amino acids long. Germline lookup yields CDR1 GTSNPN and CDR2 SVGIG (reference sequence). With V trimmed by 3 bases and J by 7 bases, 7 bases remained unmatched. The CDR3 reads CAWRPRDRGSGYTF. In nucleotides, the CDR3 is TGTGCCTGGAGACCCCGGGACAGGGGGTCTGGCTACACCTTC.

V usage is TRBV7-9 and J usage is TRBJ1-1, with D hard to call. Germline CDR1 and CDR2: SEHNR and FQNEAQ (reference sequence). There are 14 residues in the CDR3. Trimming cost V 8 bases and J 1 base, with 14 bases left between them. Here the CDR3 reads CASSGGEKNTEAFF. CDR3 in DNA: TGTGCCAGCTCCGGCGGAGAGAAGAACACTGAAGCTTTCTTT.

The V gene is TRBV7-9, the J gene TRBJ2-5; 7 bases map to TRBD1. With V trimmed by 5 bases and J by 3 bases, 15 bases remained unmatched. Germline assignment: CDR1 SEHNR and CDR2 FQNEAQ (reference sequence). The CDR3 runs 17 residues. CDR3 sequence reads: CASSHSGQSVPKETQYF. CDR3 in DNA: TGTGCCAGCAGCCACTCGGGACAGTCCGTACCGAAAGAGACCCAGTACTTC.

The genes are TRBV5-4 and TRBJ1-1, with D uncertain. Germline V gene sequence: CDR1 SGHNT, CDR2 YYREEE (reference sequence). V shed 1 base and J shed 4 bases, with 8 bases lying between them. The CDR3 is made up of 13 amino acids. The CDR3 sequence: CASSLIEGTEAFF. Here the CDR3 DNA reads TGTGCCAGCAGCTTGATCGAGGGCACTGAAGCTTTCTTT.

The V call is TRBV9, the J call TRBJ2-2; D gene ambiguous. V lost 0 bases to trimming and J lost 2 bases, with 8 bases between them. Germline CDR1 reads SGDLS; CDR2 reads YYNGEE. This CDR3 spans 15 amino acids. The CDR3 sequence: CASSVDGHNTGELFF. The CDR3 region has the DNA TGTGCCAGCAGCGTAGATGGCCACAACACCGGGGAGCTGTTTTTT.

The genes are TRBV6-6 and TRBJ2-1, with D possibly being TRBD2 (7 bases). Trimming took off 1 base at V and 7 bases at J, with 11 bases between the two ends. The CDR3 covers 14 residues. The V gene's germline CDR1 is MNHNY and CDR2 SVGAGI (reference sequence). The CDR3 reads CASSYFGGPNEQFF. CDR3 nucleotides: TGTGCCAGCAGTTACTTCGGGGGGCCAAATGAGCAGTTCTTC.

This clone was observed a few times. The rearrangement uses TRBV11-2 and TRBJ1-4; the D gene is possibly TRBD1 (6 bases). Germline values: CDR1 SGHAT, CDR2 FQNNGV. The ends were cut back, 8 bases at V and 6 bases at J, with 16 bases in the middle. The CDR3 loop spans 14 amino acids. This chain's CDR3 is CASSFTGTDEKLFF. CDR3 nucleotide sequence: TGTGCCAGCTCTTTCACAGGGACCGATGAAAAACTGTTTTTT.

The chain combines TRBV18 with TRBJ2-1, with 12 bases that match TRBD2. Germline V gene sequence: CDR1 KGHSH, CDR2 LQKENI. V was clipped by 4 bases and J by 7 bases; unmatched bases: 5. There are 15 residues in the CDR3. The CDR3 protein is CASSRRTSGVNEQFF. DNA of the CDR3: TGTGCCAGCTCACGGAGGACTAGCGGGGTGAATGAGCAGTTCTTC.

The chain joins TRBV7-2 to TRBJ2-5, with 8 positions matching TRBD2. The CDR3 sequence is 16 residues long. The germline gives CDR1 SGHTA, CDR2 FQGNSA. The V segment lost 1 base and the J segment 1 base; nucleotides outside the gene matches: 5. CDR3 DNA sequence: TGTGCCAGCAGCTTAGTGGCGGGAGGCCTCCAAGAGACCCAGTACTTC. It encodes CASSLVAGGLQETQYF. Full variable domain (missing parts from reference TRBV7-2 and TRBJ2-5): GAGVSQSPSNKVTEKGKDVELRCDPISGHTALYWYRQSLGQGLEFLIYFQGNSAPDKSGLPSDRFSAERTGGSVSTLTIQRTQQEDSAVYLCASSLVAGGLQETQYFGPGTRLLVL.